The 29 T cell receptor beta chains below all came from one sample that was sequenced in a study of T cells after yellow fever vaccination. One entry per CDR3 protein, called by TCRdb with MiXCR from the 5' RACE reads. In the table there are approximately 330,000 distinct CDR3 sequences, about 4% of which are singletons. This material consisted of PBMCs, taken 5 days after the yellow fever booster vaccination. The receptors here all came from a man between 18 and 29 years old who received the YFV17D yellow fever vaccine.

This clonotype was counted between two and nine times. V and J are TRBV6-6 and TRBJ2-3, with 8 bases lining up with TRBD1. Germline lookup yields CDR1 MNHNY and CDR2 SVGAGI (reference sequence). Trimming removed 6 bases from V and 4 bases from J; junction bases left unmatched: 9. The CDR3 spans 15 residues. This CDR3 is CASRPGQGVPDTQYF. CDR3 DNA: TGTGCCAGCAGACCCGGACAGGGAGTCCCAGATACGCAGTATTTT.

This chain's CDR3 is CASIGITQYF. CDR3 DNA: TGTGCCAGCATCGGAATCACGCAGTATTTT. The J gene is TRBJ2-3, the V gene TRBV2; D gene ambiguous. The germline V and J ends were trimmed by 7 bases and 9 bases, with 8 bases remaining between them. Germline lookup yields CDR1 SNHLY and CDR2 FYNNEI. There are 10 residues in the CDR3.

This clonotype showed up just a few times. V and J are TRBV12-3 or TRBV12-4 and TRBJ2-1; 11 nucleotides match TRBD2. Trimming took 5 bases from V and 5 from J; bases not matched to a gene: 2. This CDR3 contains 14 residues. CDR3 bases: TGTGCCAGCAGTAAACTAGCGGGGGACAATGAGCAGTTCTTC. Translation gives CASSKLAGDNEQFF.

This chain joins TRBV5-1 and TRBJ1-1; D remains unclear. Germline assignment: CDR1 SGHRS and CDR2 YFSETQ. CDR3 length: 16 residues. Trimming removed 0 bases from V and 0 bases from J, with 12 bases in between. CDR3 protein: CASSLELPGMNTEAFF. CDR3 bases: TGCGCCAGCAGCTTGGAACTTCCAGGAATGAACACTGAAGCTTTCTTT.

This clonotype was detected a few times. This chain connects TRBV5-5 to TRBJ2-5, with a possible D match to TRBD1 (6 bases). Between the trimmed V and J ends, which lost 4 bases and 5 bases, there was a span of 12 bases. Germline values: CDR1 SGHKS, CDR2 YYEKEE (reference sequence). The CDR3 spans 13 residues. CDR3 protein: CASSANRAETQYF. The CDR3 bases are TGTGCCAGCAGCGCAAACAGGGCCGAGACCCAGTACTTC.

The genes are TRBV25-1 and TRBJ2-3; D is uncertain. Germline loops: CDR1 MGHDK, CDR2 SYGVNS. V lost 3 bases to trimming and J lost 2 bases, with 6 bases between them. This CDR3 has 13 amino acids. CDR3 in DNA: TGTGCCAGCAGTGACGCAATCACAGATACGCAGTATTTT. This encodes CASSDAITDTQYF.

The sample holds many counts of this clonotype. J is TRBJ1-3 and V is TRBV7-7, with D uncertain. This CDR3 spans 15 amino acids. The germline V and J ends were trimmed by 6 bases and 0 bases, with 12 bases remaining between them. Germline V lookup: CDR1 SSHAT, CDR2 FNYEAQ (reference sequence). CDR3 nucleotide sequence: TGTGCCAGCAGTCCTGGGCCAACCTCTGGAAACACCATATATTTT. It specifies CASSPGPTSGNTIYF.

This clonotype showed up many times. CDR3 sequence: CAWSVQGSPRAFF. The CDR3 DNA is TGTGCCTGGAGTGTCCAGGGTTCCCCCCGGGCTTTCTTT. The rearrangement links TRBV30 to TRBJ1-1; D perhaps matches TRBD1 (5 bases). CDR3 size: 13 residues. Germline V lookup: CDR1 GTSNPN, CDR2 SVGIG (reference sequence). Deletions cut 0 bases from V and 11 bases from J, with 16 bases between. Looking up the rest from reference TRBV30 and TRBJ1-1 gives the full variable domain: SQTIHQWPATLVQPVGSPLSLECTVEGTSNPNLYWYRQAAGRGLQLLFYSVGIGQISSEVPQNLSASRPQDRQFILSSKKLLLSDSGFYLCAWSVQGSPRAFFGQGTRLTVV.

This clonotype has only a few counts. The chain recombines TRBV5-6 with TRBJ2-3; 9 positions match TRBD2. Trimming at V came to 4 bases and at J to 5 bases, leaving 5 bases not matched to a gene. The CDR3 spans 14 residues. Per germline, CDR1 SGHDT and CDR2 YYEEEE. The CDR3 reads CASSAAGGGDTQYF. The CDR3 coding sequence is TGTGCCAGCAGCGCAGCGGGGGGAGGAGATACGCAGTATTTT.

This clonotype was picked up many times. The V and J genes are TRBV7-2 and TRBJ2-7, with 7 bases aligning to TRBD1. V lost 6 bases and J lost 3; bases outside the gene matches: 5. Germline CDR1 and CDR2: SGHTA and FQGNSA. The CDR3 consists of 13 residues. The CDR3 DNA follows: TGTGCCAGCAGTCGGGACAGCAACTACGAGCAGTACGTC. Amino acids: CASSRDSNYEQYV.

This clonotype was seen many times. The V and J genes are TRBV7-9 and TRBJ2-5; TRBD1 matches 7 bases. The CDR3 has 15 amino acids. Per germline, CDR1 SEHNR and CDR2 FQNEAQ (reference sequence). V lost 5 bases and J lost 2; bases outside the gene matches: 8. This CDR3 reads CASSERQGSQETQYF. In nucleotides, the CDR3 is TGTGCCAGCAGCGAACGACAGGGATCGCAAGAGACCCAGTACTTC.

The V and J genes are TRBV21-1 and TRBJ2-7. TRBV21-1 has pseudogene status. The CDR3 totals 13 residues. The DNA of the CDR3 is TGTGCCAGCAGCAGAGGGGCAGGCTACGAGCAGTACGTC. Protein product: CASSRGAGYEQYV.

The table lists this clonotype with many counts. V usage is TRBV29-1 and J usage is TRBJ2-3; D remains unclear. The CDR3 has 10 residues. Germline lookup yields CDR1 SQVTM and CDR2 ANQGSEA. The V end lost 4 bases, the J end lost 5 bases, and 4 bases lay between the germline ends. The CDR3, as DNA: TGCAGCGTTGCTCAAGATACGCAGTATTTT. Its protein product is CSVAQDTQYF.

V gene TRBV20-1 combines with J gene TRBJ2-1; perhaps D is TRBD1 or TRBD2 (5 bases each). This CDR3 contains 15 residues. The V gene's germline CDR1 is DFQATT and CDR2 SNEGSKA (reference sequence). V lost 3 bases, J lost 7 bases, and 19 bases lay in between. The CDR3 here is CSASLRGRVSNEQFF. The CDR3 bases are TGCAGTGCTAGCTTGAGGGGCAGGGTTTCAAATGAGCAGTTCTTC.

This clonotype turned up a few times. CDR3 DNA sequence: TGTGCCAGCAGCTTAATCTTTAGTGGTCCGTCTACACACTCCTACAATGAGCAGTTCTTC. Protein product: CASSLIFSGPSTHSYNEQFF. V is TRBV7-2 and J is TRBJ2-1, with D uncertain. Germline values: CDR1 SGHTA, CDR2 FQGNSA. Deletions cut 2 bases from V and 0 bases from J, with 23 bases between. CDR3 size: 20 residues.

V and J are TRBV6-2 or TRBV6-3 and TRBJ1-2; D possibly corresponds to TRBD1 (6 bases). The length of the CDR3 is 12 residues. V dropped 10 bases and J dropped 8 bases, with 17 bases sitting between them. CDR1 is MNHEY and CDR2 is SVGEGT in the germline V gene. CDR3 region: CAIRDISAGYTF. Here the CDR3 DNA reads TGTGCCATCCGGGACATCAGCGCAGGCTACACCTTC.

This CDR3 is CASSPDRGTYGYTF. DNA for the CDR3: TGTGCCAGCAGCCCCGACAGGGGTACCTATGGCTACACCTTC. This chain joins TRBV5-4 and TRBJ1-2; 8 nucleotides align to TRBD1. CDR1 SGHNT and CDR2 YYREEE come from the germline V gene (reference sequence). With 4 bases clipped from V and 4 bases from J, the junction kept 6 bases outside the gene matches. CDR3 length equals 14 residues.

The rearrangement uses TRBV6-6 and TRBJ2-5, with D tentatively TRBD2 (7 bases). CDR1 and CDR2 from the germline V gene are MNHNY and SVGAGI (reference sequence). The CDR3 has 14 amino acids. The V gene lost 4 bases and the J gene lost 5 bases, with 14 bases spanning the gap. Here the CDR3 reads CASSLLGGPETQYF. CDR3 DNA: TGTGCCAGCAGTTTGCTGGGGGGGCCTGAGACCCAGTACTTC.

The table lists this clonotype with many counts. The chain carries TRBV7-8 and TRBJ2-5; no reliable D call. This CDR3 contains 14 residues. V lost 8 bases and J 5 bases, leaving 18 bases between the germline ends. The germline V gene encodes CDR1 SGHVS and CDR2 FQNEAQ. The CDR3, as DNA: TGTGCCAGCGCGTTAGTGTGGGGTACGGAGACCCAGTACTTC. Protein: CASALVWGTETQYF.

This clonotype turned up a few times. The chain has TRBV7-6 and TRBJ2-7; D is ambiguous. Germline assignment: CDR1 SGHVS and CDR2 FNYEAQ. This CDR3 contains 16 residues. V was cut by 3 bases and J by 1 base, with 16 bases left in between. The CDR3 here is CASSLTPSGGSYEQYF. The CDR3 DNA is TGTGCCAGCAGCTTGACTCCATCAGGCGGATCCTACGAGCAGTACTTC. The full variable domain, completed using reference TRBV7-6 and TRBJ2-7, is GAGVSQSPRYKVTKRGQDVALRCDPISGHVSLYWYRQALGQGPEFLTYFNYEAQQDKSGLPNDRFSAERPEGSISTLTIQRTEQRDSAMYRCASSLTPSGGSYEQYFGPGTRLTVT.

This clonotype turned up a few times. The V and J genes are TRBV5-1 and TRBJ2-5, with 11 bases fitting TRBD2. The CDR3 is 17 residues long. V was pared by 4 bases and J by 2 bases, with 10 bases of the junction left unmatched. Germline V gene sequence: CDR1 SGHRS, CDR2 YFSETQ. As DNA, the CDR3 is TGCGCCAGCAGCCGGATAGCGGGGGGGCTTAAACAAGAGACCCAGTACTTC. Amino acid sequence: CASSRIAGGLKQETQYF. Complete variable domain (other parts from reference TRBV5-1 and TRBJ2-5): KAGVTQTPRYLIKTRGQQVTLSCSPISGHRSVSWYQQTPGQGLQFLFEYFSETQRNKGNFPGRFSGRQFSNSRSEMNVSTLELGDSALYLCASSRIAGGLKQETQYFGPGTRLLVL.

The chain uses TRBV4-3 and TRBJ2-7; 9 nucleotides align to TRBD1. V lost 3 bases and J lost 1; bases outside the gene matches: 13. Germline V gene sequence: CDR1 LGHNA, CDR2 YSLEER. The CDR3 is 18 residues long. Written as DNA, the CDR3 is TGCGCCAGCAGCCAGATCCCGGGACAGGGTATAGGTTCCTACGAGCAGTACTTC. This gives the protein CASSQIPGQGIGSYEQYF.

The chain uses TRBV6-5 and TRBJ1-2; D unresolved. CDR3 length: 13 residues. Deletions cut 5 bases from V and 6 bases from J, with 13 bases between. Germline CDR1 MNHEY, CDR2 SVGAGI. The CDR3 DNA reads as TGTGCCAGCAGTGGCACCCTGACGGATGGCTACACCTTC. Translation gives CASSGTLTDGYTF.

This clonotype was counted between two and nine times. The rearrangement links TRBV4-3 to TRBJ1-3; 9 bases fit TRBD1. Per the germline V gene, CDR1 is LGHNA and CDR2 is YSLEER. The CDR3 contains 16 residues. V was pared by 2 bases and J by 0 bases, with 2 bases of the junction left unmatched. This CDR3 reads CASSQPTGGSGNTIYF. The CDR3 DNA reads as TGCGCCAGCAGCCAACCGACAGGGGGCTCTGGAAACACCATATATTTT.

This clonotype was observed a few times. The CDR3 is CASSPSPRTGDQETQYF. The CDR3 DNA follows: TGTGCCAGCAGCCCATCCCCACGGACAGGCGACCAAGAGACCCAGTACTTC. This rearrangement joins TRBV4-2 to TRBJ2-5; 7 nucleotides line up with TRBD1. The CDR3 contains 17 residues. From germline, CDR1 is LGHNA and CDR2 YNFKEQ. The V segment lost 4 bases and the J segment 0 bases; nucleotides outside the gene matches: 11.

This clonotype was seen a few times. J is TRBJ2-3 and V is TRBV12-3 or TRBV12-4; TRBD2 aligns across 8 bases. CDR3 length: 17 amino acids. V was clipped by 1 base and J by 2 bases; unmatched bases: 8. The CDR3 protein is CASSLGASGGLTDTQYF. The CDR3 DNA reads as TGTGCCAGCAGTTTAGGGGCGAGCGGGGGCCTCACAGATACGCAGTATTTT.

For the CDR3, the DNA is TGTGCCAGCAGTGCCGAGGCTGGGGATACGCAGTATTTT. Its translation: CASSAEAGDTQYF. This sequence joins TRBV7-9 and TRBJ2-3, with D hard to call. From germline, CDR1 is SEHNR and CDR2 FQNEAQ (reference sequence). The CDR3 loop spans 13 amino acids. The V end was cut by 6 bases, the J end by 6 bases, with 13 bases between.

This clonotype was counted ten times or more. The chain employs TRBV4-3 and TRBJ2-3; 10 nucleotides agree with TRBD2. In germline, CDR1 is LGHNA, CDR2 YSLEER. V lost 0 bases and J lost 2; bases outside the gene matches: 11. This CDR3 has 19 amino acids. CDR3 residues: CASSQDPVTSGVFTDTQYF. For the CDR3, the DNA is TGCGCCAGCAGCCAAGATCCCGTTACTAGCGGGGTTTTCACAGATACGCAGTATTTT.

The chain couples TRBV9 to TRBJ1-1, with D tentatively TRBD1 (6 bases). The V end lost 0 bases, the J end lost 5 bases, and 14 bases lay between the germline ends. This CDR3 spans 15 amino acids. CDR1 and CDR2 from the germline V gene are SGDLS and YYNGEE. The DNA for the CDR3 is TGTGCCAGCAGCGTAGGAGGCCAGGGGAGGACTGAAGCTTTCTTT. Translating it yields CASSVGGQGRTEAFF.